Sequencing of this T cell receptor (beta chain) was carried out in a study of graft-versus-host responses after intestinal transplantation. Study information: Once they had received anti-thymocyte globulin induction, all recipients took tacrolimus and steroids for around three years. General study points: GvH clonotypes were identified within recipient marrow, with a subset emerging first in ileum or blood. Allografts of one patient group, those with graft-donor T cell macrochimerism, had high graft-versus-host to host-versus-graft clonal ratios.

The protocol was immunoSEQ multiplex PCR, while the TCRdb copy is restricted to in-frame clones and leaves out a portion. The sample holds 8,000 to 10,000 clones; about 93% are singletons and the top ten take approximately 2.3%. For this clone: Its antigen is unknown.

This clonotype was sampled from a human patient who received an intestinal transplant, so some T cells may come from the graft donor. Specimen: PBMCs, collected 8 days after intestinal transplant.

The CDR3 region has the DNA TGCGCCAGCAGCTGGACGGTGCGGTCTGGCTACACCTTC. Translation: CASSWTVRSGYTF. V is TRBV5-1 and J is TRBJ1-2; unclear D gene. Looked up from germline, CDR1 is SGHRS and CDR2 is YFSETQ. This CDR3 contains 13 residues. V lost 3 bases and J lost 7, with 13 bases in between.